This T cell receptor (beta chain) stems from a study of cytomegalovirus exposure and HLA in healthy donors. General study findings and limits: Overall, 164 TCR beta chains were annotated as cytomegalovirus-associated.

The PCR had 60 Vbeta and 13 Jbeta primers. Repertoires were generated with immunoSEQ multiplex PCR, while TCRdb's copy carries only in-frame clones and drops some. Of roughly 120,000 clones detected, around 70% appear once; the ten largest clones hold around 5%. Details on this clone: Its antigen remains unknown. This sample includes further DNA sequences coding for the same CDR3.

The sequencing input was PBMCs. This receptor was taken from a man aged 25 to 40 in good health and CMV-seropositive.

CDR3 residues: CASSSRRGAIQYF. The CDR3 DNA follows: TGTGCCAGCAGCTCCCGGCGGGGGGCCATCCAGTACTTC. The chain links TRBV7-8 to TRBJ2-4; 8 bases are a match to TRBD2. The trim removed 4 bases at V and 13 bases at J, leaving 9 bases unmatched. Germline CDR1 and CDR2: SGHVS and FQNEAQ. The length of the CDR3 is 13 residues.